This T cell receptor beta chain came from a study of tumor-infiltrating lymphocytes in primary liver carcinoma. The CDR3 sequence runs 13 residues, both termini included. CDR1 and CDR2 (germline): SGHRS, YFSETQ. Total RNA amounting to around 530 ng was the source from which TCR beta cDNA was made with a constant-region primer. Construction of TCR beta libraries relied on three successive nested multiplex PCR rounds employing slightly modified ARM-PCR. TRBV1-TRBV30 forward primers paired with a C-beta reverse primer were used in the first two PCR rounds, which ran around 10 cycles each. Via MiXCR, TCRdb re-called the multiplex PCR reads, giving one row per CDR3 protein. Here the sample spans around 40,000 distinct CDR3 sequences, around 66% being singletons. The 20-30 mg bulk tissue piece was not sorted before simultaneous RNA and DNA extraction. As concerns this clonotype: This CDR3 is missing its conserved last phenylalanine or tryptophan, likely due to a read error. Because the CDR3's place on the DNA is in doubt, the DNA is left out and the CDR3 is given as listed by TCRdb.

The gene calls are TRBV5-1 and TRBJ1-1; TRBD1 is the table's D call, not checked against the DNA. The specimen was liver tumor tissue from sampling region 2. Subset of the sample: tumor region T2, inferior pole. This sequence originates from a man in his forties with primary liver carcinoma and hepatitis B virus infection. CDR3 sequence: CASSFGQGTEGFV.